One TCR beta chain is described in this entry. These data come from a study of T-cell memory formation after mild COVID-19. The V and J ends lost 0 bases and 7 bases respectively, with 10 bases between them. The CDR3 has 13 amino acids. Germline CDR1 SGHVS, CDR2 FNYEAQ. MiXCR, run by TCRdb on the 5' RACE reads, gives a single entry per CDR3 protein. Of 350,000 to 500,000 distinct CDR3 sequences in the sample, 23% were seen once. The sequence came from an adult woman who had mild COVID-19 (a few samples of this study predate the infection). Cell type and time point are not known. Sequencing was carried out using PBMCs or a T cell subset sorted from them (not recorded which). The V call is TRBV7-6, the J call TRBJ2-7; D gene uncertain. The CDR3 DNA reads TGTGCCAGCAGCTTAGCTCCGCTGGGGGAGCAGTACTTC. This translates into CASSLAPLGEQYF.